The source of this TCR beta chain is a study of cytomegalovirus exposure and HLA in healthy donors. Across the study: The 120 or so validation repertoires were produced on the same platform as the approximately 670 repertoires of the first cohort. This was reported in a later analysis.

Measured with immunoSEQ multiplex PCR; TCRdb has only the in-frame clones, and not every one. The sample records under 150,000 clones, approximately 86% being singletons. On this clone: Antigen specificity is unknown.

With 3 bases clipped from V and 0 bases from J, the junction kept 4 bases outside the gene matches. CDR1 and CDR2 from the germline V gene are MNHNS and SASEGT. CDR3 length equals 17 residues. General study points: Most TCR sequences were seen very rarely across donors, but some public TCRs occurred in many. For cytomegalovirus status, the classifier reportedly gave diagnoses with high specificity and sensitivity.

The clonotype was recovered from a man in his late teens or twenties in good health and CMV-seropositive. The chain joins TRBV6-1 to TRBJ2-3; 12 bases are a match to TRBD2. Sequencing was performed on PBMCs. Written as DNA, the CDR3 is TGTGCCAGCAGTGAGACTAGCGGGAGCCTCAGCACAGATACGCAGTATTTT. This codes for CASSETSGSLSTDTQYF.